The entry that follows covers one T cell receptor (beta chain) sequence. Its target antigen remains unknown. The record has no base qualities; no much larger clone is one base away. The library relied on the immunoSEQ multiplex PCR assay. In its TCRdb copy, this immuneACCESS table keeps in-frame sequences only and misses some clones. Where compared with another copy, unresolved V genes explain less than half of these, and the others have no known cause. The sample records 45,000 or so clones, more than 90% of which are singletons. About 9.8% of the sample is taken by the ten largest. CDR1 and CDR2, looked up from the germline V gene (reference sequence), are SGHNT and YYREEE. The germline ends are 9 bases apart after V is trimmed by 3 bases and J by 5 bases. Including the terminal cysteine and phenylalanine, the CDR3 comprises 13 residues. This entry keeps only the CDR3 DNA: 39 bases, framed from base 1.

This entry is derived from a study of T cell changes during pregnancy in multiple sclerosis (dated by TCRdb to about 2019). Broadly, across the study: The study examined how the T cell repertoire changed over the course of pregnancy in women with multiple sclerosis.

The material sequenced was CD8+ T cells from peripheral blood mononuclear cells, taken after pregnancy. The origin of this receptor is a female donor with multiple sclerosis, enrolled in a pregnancy study. The chain uses TRBV5-4 and TRBJ2-1, with an unclear D gene assignment. The bases read TGTGCCAGCAGCTCGACTTCACACAATGAGCAGTTCTTC. Translated, it gives CASSSTSHNEQFF.